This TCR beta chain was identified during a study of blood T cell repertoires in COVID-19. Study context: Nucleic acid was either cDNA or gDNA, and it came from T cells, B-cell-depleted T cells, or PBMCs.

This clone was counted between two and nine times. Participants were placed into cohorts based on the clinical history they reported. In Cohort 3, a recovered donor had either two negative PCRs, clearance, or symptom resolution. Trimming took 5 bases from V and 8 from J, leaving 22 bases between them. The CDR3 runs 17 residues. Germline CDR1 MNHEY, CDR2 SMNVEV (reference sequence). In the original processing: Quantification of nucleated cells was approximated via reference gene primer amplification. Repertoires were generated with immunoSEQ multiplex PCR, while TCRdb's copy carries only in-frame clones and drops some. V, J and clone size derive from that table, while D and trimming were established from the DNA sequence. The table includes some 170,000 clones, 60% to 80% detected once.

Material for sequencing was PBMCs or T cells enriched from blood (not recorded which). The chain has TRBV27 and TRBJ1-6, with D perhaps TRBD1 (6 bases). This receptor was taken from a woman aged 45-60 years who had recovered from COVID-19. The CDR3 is CASSPHPGGRTDSPLHF. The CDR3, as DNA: TGTGCCAGCAGTCCTCACCCCGGGGGGCGAACAGATTCACCCCTCCACTTT.